This TCR beta chain was obtained from a study of pediatric ulcerative colitis. Up to 500,000 reads were sequenced per sample. The data were produced by immunoSEQ multiplex PCR, yet TCRdb's version contains in-frame clones alone and is incomplete. The data show over 30,000 clones, 81% seen once. The CDR3 extends over 17 amino acids. One to two pinch biopsies were taken from the rectum during colonoscopy. The chain recombines TRBV21-1 with TRBJ2-2; no DNA check was done on the table's D call, TRBD1. TRBV21-1 is recorded as a pseudogene. The sample consisted of gut tissue. The sequence derives from a boy younger than 18 with mild ulcerative colitis. The CDR3 sequence: CASSKDRGVNDTGELFF. The CDR3 DNA follows: TGTGCCAGCAGCAAGGACAGGGGGGTCAATGACACCGGGGAGCTGTTTTTT.